This T cell receptor beta chain was recovered during a study of human T cells and chemical hapten exposure. TCRdb analysed the 5' RACE reads with MiXCR anew, one entry per CDR3 protein. The table includes roughly 81,000 distinct CDR3 sequences, roughly 15% detected once. This clonotype showed up just a few times. Unfractionated whole blood served as the source for total RNA extraction. This CDR3 has 14 amino acids. The germline gives CDR1 SGHRS, CDR2 YFSETQ. J gave up 8 bases and V 3 bases, and 7 bases lay outside the gene matches. This sequence joins TRBV5-1 and TRBJ2-7; 11 nucleotides agree with TRBD1. This sequence originates from a female donor in good health. In nucleotides, the CDR3 is TGCGCCAGCAGCTCAGGACAGGGGGCGTTCCAGCAGTACTTC. Its translation is CASSSGQGAFQQYF.